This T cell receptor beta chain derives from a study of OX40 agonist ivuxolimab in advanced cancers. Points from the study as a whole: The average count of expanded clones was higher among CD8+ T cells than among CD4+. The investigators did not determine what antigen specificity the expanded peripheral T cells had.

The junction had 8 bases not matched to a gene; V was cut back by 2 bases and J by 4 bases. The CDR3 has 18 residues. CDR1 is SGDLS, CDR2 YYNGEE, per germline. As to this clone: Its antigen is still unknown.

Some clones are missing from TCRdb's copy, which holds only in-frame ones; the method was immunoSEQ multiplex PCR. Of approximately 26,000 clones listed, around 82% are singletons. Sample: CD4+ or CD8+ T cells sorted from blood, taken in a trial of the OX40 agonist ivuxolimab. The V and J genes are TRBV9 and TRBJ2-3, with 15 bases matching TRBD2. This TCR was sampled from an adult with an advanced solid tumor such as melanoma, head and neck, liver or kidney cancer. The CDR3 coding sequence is TGTGCCAGCAGCGTGGGACTAGCGGGGGGATCGAACCCAGATACGCAGTATTTT. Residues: CASSVGLAGGSNPDTQYF.